The present TCR beta chain was sequenced within a study of blood T cell repertoires in COVID-19. Study details: The United States, Italy and Spain supplied acute and convalescent COVID-19 samples.

Clones were read by immunoSEQ multiplex PCR, and TCRdb kept only the in-frame ones, dropping some. Of over 55,000 clones in the sample, approximately 86% are singletons; the top ten hold 7.4%. The CDR3 spans 12 residues. Between the trimmed V and J ends, which lost 6 bases and 5 bases, there was a span of 8 bases. Sequencing was carried out using peripheral blood. The rearrangement uses TRBV12-3 or TRBV12-4 and TRBJ2-1, with unresolved D. The receptor was isolated from a human donor with active COVID-19. The donor label of this sample is uncertain. The CDR3 sequence is CASSWQDNEQFF. CDR3 DNA sequence: TGTGCCAGCAGCTGGCAGGACAATGAGCAGTTCTTC.